A few counts support the clone carrying this T cell receptor (beta chain). Its target is unknown. The germline gives CDR1 GTSNPN, CDR2 SVGIG (reference sequence). CDR3 length: 13 amino acids. V gave up 4 bases and J gave up 5 bases, with 11 bases separating them. This sample is part of a study of blood T cells in healthy people across ages. Study results and caveats: Diversity was higher, and naive CD4+ cells more numerous, in long-lived donors than in aged donors.

With a J-beta primer mix and a sample-barcoded 5' primer, a second PCR ran about 7 to 11 cycles. Each CDR3 protein gets one entry after TCRdb re-called the 5' RACE reads with MiXCR. Of hundreds of thousands of distinct CDR3 sequences in the sample, roughly 21% were seen once. J is TRBJ1-4 and V is TRBV30; D is perhaps TRBD1 (5 bases). This sequence was found in a man aged 70 or older in good health. Sequenced sample: blood. The DNA of the CDR3 is TGTGCCTGGACAGGGACCGGCAATGAAAAACTGTTTTTT. Amino acid sequence: CAWTGTGNEKLFF.